The next 29 T cell receptor beta chains were all read from a single sample in a study of patients and donors after allogeneic stem cell transplantation (dated by TCRdb to 2020 to 2021). The library was obtained by RT-PCR. The sequencer was a NextSeq 550. The public reads were run again by TCRdb, first through fastp at Q25 and then through MiXCR, and only productive beta chains were kept. When rows share a CDR3 protein, they turn into one entry using the most common DNA and genes. This sample gives nearly 20,000 distinct CDR3 sequences in total; 4.5% to 6% of them show up just once. The top ten hold around 40% of the sample. What was sequenced was blood, either unsorted or a sorted T cell fraction (not recorded which). All receptors come from a human donor who was either an allogeneic HSCT recipient or a stem cell or donor lymphocyte infusion donor (not recorded which). It is not recorded whose cells these are; they may come from a transplant donor.

This clonotype was seen repeatedly, ten times or more. The chain employs TRBV5-1 and TRBJ2-2; 7 nucleotides agree with TRBD1. Germline CDR1 reads SGHRS; CDR2 reads YFSETQ. Unmatched junction bases numbered 10, after V lost 5 bases and J lost 6 bases. CDR3 length: 15 amino acids. CDR3 amino acids: CASSPPAQGAGELFF. CDR3 coding DNA: TGCGCCAGCAGTCCTCCCGCCCAGGGGGCCGGGGAGCTGTTTTTT. The variable domain in full, completed from reference TRBV5-1 and TRBJ2-2, reads KAGVTQTPRYLIKTRGQQVTLSCSPISGHRSVSWYQQTPGQGLQFLFEYFSETQRNKGNFPGRFSGRQFSNSRSEMNVSTLELGDSALYLCASSPPAQGAGELFFGEGSRLTVL.

Ten or more counts support this clonotype. V usage is TRBV13 and J usage is TRBJ2-1; 11 bases map to TRBD1. From germline, CDR1 is PRHDT and CDR2 FYEKMQ (reference sequence). The CDR3 extends over 14 amino acids. The trim removed 2 bases at V and 11 bases at J, leaving 5 bases unmatched. The CDR3 region is CASSLLGQGGQQFF. DNA of the CDR3: TGTGCCAGCAGCTTATTGGGACAGGGGGGTCAGCAGTTCTTC.

This clonotype came up a few times. The V call is TRBV18, the J call TRBJ1-5, with D tentatively TRBD1 (5 bases). Germline V CDR1 and CDR2: KGHSH, LQKENI. Deletions cut 1 base from V and 4 bases from J, with 23 bases between. This CDR3 contains 19 residues. CDR3 region: CASSPRRGGARVPNQPQHF. The CDR3 DNA reads TGTGCCAGCTCACCACGGCGTGGCGGGGCCAGGGTTCCTAATCAGCCCCAGCATTTT.

This clonotype occurred many times. V usage is TRBV20-1 and J usage is TRBJ2-1; 8 bases agree with TRBD2. CDR1 DFQATT and CDR2 SNEGSKA come from the germline V gene (reference sequence). J gave up 5 bases and V 5 bases, and 11 bases lay outside the gene matches. The CDR3 consists of 15 residues. CDR3 in DNA: TGCAGTGCTGTCGCGATTAGCGGGGCCGACAATGAGCAGTTCTTC. Its protein product is CSAVAISGADNEQFF.

This clonotype is labeled medium-sized. V usage is TRBV20-1 and J usage is TRBJ1-1, with D perhaps TRBD1 (6 bases). From germline, CDR1 is DFQATT and CDR2 SNEGSKA (reference sequence). V dropped 3 bases and J dropped 4 bases, with 12 bases sitting between them. This CDR3 spans 13 amino acids. The CDR3 DNA follows: TGCAGTGCTAGGGGGGCAGGGAGCACTGAAGCTTTCTTT. As protein: CSARGAGSTEAFF.

This clonotype was counted only a few times. This chain links TRBV6-1 with TRBJ1-1; 7 bases line up with TRBD1. CDR3 length equals 14 residues. V lost 6 bases to trimming and J lost 1 base; unmatched junction nucleotides: 5. Germline CDR1 MNHNS, CDR2 SASEGT. DNA of the CDR3: TGTGCCAGCAGAGCGGGACAGCGGAACACTGAAGCTTTCTTT. It codes for CASRAGQRNTEAFF.

There are many counts of this clonotype. V is TRBV13 and J is TRBJ1-2, with 7 bases identical to TRBD1. Per the germline V gene, CDR1 is PRHDT and CDR2 is FYEKMQ (reference sequence). V trimming: 5 bases; J trimming: 4 bases; junction bases outside the gene matches: 4. The CDR3 runs to 13 residues. The CDR3 sequence: CASSPAGGYGYTF. For the CDR3, the DNA is TGTGCCAGCAGCCCGGCAGGGGGCTATGGCTACACCTTC.

The chain is built from TRBV7-8 and TRBJ2-7, with 7 bases identical to TRBD2. Germline V gene sequence: CDR1 SGHVS, CDR2 FQNEAQ. The CDR3 is 20 amino acids. V was pared by 3 bases and J by 0 bases, with 20 bases of the junction left unmatched. CDR3 bases: TGTGCCAGCAGCTTGGGCCTTCCCGGGGGGATAGGAGCCGACTCCTACGAGCAGTACTTC. Translating gives CASSLGLPGGIGADSYEQYF.

Ten or more counts support this clonotype. The chain links TRBV9 to TRBJ2-1; D may correspond to TRBD1 or TRBD2 (6 bases each). The germline CDR1 and CDR2 sequences are SGDLS and YYNGEE. The CDR3 loop spans 18 amino acids. V was shortened by 0 bases and J by 0 bases, with 16 bases between the two germline ends. Here the CDR3 DNA reads TGTGCCAGCAGCGTAGAGGGGGACTTCCCTAGCTCCTACAATGAGCAGTTCTTC. It codes for CASSVEGDFPSSYNEQFF.

This clonotype was counted a few times. V usage is TRBV18 and J usage is TRBJ1-5; TRBD1 is a possible D gene (6 bases). V was pared by 0 bases and J by 2 bases, with 14 bases between. This CDR3 is built from 17 residues. Looked up from germline, CDR1 is KGHSH and CDR2 is LQKENI. The CDR3 sequence is CASSPPSGGGGNQPQHF. The CDR3 DNA reads as TGTGCCAGCTCACCACCTAGCGGGGGCGGCGGCAATCAGCCCCAGCATTTT.

This clonotype was detected many times. The chain has TRBV4-2 and TRBJ1-5, with D maybe TRBD1 (6 bases). Germline assignment: CDR1 LGHNA and CDR2 YNFKEQ. The CDR3 loop spans 14 amino acids. Trimming took off 4 bases at V and 4 bases at J, with 11 bases between the two ends. The DNA of the CDR3 is TGTGCCAGCAGCCCGACAGGAAGAAATCAGCCCCAGCATTTT. Translation: CASSPTGRNQPQHF.

This clonotype came up many times. DNA for the CDR3: TGTGCCAGCAGTGAACGGATACCCTCCGAGGAAAAACTGTTTTTT. Protein: CASSERIPSEEKLFF. The chain has TRBV6-1 and TRBJ1-4; the D is unclear. This CDR3 spans 15 amino acids. Looked up from germline, CDR1 is MNHNS and CDR2 is SASEGT. V dropped 2 bases and J dropped 8 bases, with 15 bases sitting between them.

This clonotype was counted ten times or more. The chain joins TRBV6-4 to TRBJ1-5; D call uncertain. Germline lookup yields CDR1 MRHNA and CDR2 SNTAGT. The V gene lost 4 bases and the J gene lost 3 bases, with 7 bases spanning the gap. The CDR3 totals 13 residues. This CDR3 is CASSGEVNQPQHF. The CDR3 bases are TGTGCCAGCAGTGGGGAGGTCAATCAGCCCCAGCATTTT.

This clonotype was detected many times. The chain joins TRBV30 to TRBJ2-5; 10 bases map to TRBD1. The CDR3 is made up of 14 amino acids. Germline CDR1 and CDR2: GTSNPN and SVGIG (reference sequence). Trimming removed 2 bases from V and 5 bases from J; junction bases left unmatched: 5. CDR3 coding DNA: TGTGCCTGGAGTCGACAGGGGGCTCAGGAGACCCAGTACTTC. It specifies CAWSRQGAQETQYF.

This chain uses TRBV6-2 or TRBV6-3 with TRBJ2-1, with no clear D. There are 15 residues in the CDR3. Trimming shortened V by 5 bases and J by 4 bases, and 15 bases separated the two germline ends. CDR1 is MNHEY and CDR2 is SVGEGT in the germline V gene. Written as DNA, the CDR3 is TGTGCCAGCAGTCCTTTAGGTTCTAATTACAATGAGCAGTTCTTC. Its protein is CASSPLGSNYNEQFF.

The chain has TRBV7-9 and TRBJ1-4; no clear D gene. The germline CDR1 and CDR2 sequences are SEHNR and FQNEAQ (reference sequence). The CDR3 runs to 14 residues. The V and J ends lost 6 bases and 1 base respectively, with 9 bases between them. The CDR3 DNA is TGTGCCAGCAGTCCCGGGAGAACTAATGAAAAACTGTTTTTT. Its protein is CASSPGRTNEKLFF.

Many counts were recorded for this clonotype. The V gene is TRBV7-3, the J gene TRBJ2-3; D is uncertain. The V gene lost 2 bases and the J gene lost 6 bases, with 9 bases spanning the gap. The CDR3 length is 13 residues. Per germline, CDR1 SGHTA and CDR2 FQGTGA. This CDR3 is CASSLGTWDTQYF. CDR3 DNA: TGTGCCAGCAGCTTAGGAACGTGGGATACGCAGTATTTT.

There are many counts of this clonotype. The CDR3 is CASGGATGGTDTQYF. As DNA, the CDR3 is TGTGCCAGCGGAGGGGCGACAGGGGGCACAGATACGCAGTATTTT. The chain combines TRBV25-1 with TRBJ2-3, with 8 bases fitting TRBD1. The CDR3 spans 15 residues. Germline V gives CDR1 MGHDK, CDR2 SYGVNS. J lost 1 base, V lost 8 bases, and 8 bases had no gene match. The whole variable domain, filled in from reference TRBV25-1 and TRBJ2-3, reads EADIYQTPRYLVIGTGKKITLECSQTMGHDKMYWYQQDPGMELHLIHYSYGVNSTEKGDLSSESTVSRIRTEHFPLTLESARPSHTSQYLCASGGATGGTDTQYFGPGTRLTVL.

By sample fraction, this clonotype is medium-sized. The chain is built from TRBV7-9 and TRBJ2-4; D gene unclear. From germline, CDR1 is SEHNR and CDR2 FQNEAQ (reference sequence). The CDR3 is made up of 11 amino acids. The V end was cut by 7 bases, the J end by 5 bases, with 6 bases between. CDR3 in amino acids: CASTHENIQYF. The CDR3 coding sequence is TGTGCCAGCACCCACGAAAACATTCAGTACTTC. The entire variable domain, with the rest obtained from reference TRBV7-9 and TRBJ2-4, is as follows: DTGVSQNPRHKITKRGQNVTFRCDPISEHNRLYWYRQTLGQGPEFLTYFQNEAQLEKSRLLSDRFSAERPKGSFSTLEIQRTEQGDSAMYLCASTHENIQYFGAGTRLSVL.

This clonotype appeared many times. This chain joins TRBV3-1 and TRBJ1-4, with 9 bases matching TRBD1. Looked up from germline, CDR1 is LGHDT and CDR2 is YNNKEL (reference sequence). This CDR3 spans 17 amino acids. Germline trimming cut 1 base from V and 7 bases from J; bases unmatched to any gene: 10. CDR3 in amino acids: CASSQAFWDRVGEKLFF. The DNA of the CDR3 is TGTGCCAGCAGCCAAGCATTCTGGGACAGGGTTGGTGAAAAACTGTTTTTT.

V is TRBV7-9 and J is TRBJ1-2; D is unresolved. V lost 1 base and J 4 bases, leaving 7 bases between the germline ends. The CDR3 is 13 amino acids. Germline V gene sequence: CDR1 SEHNR, CDR2 FQNEAQ (reference sequence). CDR3: CASSLGESYGYTF. Written as DNA, the CDR3 is TGTGCCAGCAGCTTAGGAGAAAGCTATGGCTACACCTTC.

This clonotype was seen at least ten times. The chain links TRBV11-1 to TRBJ2-7, with D uncertain. The germline V gene encodes CDR1 SGHAT and CDR2 FQDESV (reference sequence). This CDR3 contains 18 residues. Trimming pared 5 bases from V and 3 bases from J, leaving 26 bases between. CDR3 sequence: CASSPPFSRSSYLYEQYF. The CDR3 DNA reads TGTGCCAGCAGCCCCCCATTCTCGAGAAGCTCGTACCTCTACGAGCAGTACTTC.

This clonotype was seen a few times. V and J are TRBV12-5 and TRBJ1-2; D is uncertain. Germline assignment: CDR1 LGHNT and CDR2 FRNRAP. V lost 2 bases and J 3 bases, leaving 10 bases between the germline ends. The CDR3 consists of 14 residues. CDR3: CASGLPPRHYGYTF. The CDR3 nucleotides are TGTGCTAGTGGTTTGCCCCCACGTCACTATGGCTACACCTTC.

The J gene is TRBJ1-3, the V gene TRBV5-4, with D possibly matching TRBD1 (6 bases). The CDR3 has 13 amino acids. Germline V gives CDR1 SGHNT, CDR2 YYREEE (reference sequence). The V and J ends lost 6 bases and 3 bases respectively, with 10 bases between them. This chain's CDR3 is CASKGTLGNTIYF. CDR3 DNA: TGTGCCAGCAAGGGGACACTTGGAAACACCATATATTTT.

This clonotype was seen a handful of times. The V call is TRBV5-1, the J call TRBJ1-6, with 7 bases identical to TRBD1. The CDR3 has 14 amino acids. V lost 3 bases, J lost 7 bases, and 4 bases stayed unmatched. CDR1 is SGHRS, CDR2 YFSETQ, per germline. CDR3 nucleotide sequence: TGCGCCAGCAGCTCCGGGACAGACAATTCACCCCTCCACTTT. Its protein is CASSSGTDNSPLHF.

This clonotype came up many times. The chain is built from TRBV2 and TRBJ2-2, with TRBD1 matching over 10 bases. With 8 bases clipped from V and 6 bases from J, the junction kept 6 bases outside the gene matches. Germline V gives CDR1 SNHLY, CDR2 FYNNEI. The CDR3 is 14 amino acids. The CDR3 region has the DNA TGTGCCAGCGCCGGGACAGGGGAGGCCGGGGAGCTGTTTTTT. Translating it yields CASAGTGEAGELFF.

The V call is TRBV5-4, the J call TRBJ2-7; 7 bases map to TRBD2. CDR1 and CDR2 (germline): SGHNT, YYREEE (reference sequence). The CDR3 spans 15 residues. The V gene end was trimmed by 4 bases and the J gene end by 0 bases; junction bases not matched to a gene: 7. In DNA form, the CDR3 reads TGTGCCAGCAGCCAGACCCGCGGGAGCTCCTACGAGCAGTACTTC. It yields the protein CASSQTRGSSYEQYF.

The V and J genes are TRBV12-3 or TRBV12-4 and TRBJ1-6, with a possible D match to TRBD1 (6 bases). The CDR3 extends over 18 amino acids. V gave up 5 bases and J gave up 3 bases, with 20 bases separating them. CDR3 sequence: CASSIQGGGLFYNSPLHF. CDR3 bases: TGTGCCAGCAGTATCCAAGGGGGGGGACTTTTCTATAATTCACCCCTCCACTTT.

CDR3 amino acids: CASRPPGHGGYTF. The CDR3 DNA reads as TGTGCCAGCAGGCCGCCGGGACACGGTGGCTACACCTTC. This sequence joins TRBV6-1 and TRBJ1-2; a possible D gene is TRBD1 (6 bases). Germline V gives CDR1 MNHNS, CDR2 SASEGT. The CDR3 is 13 residues long. V lost 6 bases and J lost 7, with 15 bases in between.